This T cell receptor beta chain came from a study of graft-versus-host responses after intestinal transplantation. The wider study: Transplants were multivisceral, liver-intestinal, or isolated intestinal. Study observations and caveats: Those patients showing graft-donor T cell macrochimerism displayed high graft-versus-host to host-versus-graft clonal ratios in allografts. Marrow from the recipient contained GvH clones, some of which had appeared first in ileum or blood.

The assay was immunoSEQ multiplex PCR, and TCRdb's table has in-frame clones only and misses some. The table shows tens of thousands of clones, with more than 80% occurring only once. This clone is a singleton in its sample. The antigen is not known. From germline, CDR1 is SGHTA and CDR2 FQGNSA. V was cut by 4 bases and J by 7 bases, with 10 bases left in between. CDR3 size: 12 residues. This chain uses TRBV7-2 with TRBJ1-1; D is perhaps TRBD1 (5 bases). The material sequenced was unstimulated CD4+ T cells sorted from spleen or lymph node cells, taken before transplant. The origin of this receptor is a human donor who was the organ donor for an intestinal transplant. CDR3 region: CASSSQGLEAFF. Here the CDR3 DNA reads TGTGCCAGCAGCTCTCAGGGACTTGAAGCTTTCTTT.